One TCR beta chain is described in this entry. This sample is part of a study of Ad26.COV2.S vaccination and SARS-CoV-2 variants. The V end lost 2 bases, the J end lost 7 bases, and 12 bases lay between the germline ends. Germline-derived CDR1 and CDR2 are MDHEN and SYDVKM. This CDR3 spans 14 amino acids. The treatment here: about 20 received Ad26.COV2.S at low or high dose, single or two shots; several received placebo; per-sample allocation not given. The samples date from day 63 after the first vaccine or placebo injection. Some clones are missing from TCRdb's copy, which holds only in-frame ones; the method was immunoSEQ multiplex PCR. The sample includes fewer than 400,000 clones, around nine tenths of them seen just once.

This sequence was found in a person aged 18-60 years who received the Ad26.COV2.S COVID-19 vaccine or a placebo. Sequenced material: peripheral blood, taken in a trial of Ad26.COV2.S vaccine versus placebo. This rearrangement joins TRBV28 to TRBJ1-5; D might be TRBD1 (6 bases). CDR3: CASSLVTGQQPQHF. In nucleotides, the CDR3 is TGTGCCAGCAGTTTAGTAACTGGACAGCAGCCCCAGCATTTT.